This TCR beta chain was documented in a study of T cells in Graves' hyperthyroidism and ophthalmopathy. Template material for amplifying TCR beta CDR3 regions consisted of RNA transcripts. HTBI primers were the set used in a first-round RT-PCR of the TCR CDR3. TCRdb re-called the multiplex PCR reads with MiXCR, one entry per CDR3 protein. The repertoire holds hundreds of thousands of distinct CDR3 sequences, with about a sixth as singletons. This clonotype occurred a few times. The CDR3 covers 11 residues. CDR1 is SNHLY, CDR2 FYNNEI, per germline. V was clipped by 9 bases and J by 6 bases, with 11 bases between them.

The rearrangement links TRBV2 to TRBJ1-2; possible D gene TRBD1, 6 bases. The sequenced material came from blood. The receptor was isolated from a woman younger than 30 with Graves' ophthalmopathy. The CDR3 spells CARLQGNGYTF. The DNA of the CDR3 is TGTGCCAGGCTACAGGGAAATGGCTACACCTTC.